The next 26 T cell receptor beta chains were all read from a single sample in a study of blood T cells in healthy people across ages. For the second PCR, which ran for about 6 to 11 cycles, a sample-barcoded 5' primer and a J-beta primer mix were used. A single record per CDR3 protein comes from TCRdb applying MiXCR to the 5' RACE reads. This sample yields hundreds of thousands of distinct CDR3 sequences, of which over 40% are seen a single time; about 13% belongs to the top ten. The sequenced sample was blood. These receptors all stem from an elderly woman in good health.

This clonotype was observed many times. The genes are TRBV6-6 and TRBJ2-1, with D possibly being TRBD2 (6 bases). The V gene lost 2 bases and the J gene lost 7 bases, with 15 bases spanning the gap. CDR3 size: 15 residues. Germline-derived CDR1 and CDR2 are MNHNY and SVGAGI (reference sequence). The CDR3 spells CASSYGRASENEQFF. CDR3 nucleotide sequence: TGTGCCAGCAGTTACGGGCGGGCTAGCGAAAATGAGCAGTTCTTC.

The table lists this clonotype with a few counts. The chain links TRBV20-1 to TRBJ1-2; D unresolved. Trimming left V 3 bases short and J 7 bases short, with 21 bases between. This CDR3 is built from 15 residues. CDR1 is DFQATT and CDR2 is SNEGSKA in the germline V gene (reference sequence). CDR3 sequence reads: CSARALPDQRCGYTF. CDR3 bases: TGCAGTGCTAGGGCCCTTCCGGACCAACGGTGTGGCTACACCTTC.

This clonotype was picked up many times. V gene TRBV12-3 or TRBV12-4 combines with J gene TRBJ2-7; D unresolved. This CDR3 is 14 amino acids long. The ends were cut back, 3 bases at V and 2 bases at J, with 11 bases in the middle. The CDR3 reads CASSFHGMTYEQYF. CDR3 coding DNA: TGTGCCAGCAGTTTTCACGGCATGACCTACGAGCAGTACTTC.

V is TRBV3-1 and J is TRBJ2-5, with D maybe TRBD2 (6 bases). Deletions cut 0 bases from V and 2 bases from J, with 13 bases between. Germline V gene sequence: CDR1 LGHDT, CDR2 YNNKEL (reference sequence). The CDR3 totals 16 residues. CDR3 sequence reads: CASSQDSSGLQETQYF. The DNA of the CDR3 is TGTGCCAGCAGCCAAGATTCGAGCGGGCTGCAAGAGACCCAGTACTTC.

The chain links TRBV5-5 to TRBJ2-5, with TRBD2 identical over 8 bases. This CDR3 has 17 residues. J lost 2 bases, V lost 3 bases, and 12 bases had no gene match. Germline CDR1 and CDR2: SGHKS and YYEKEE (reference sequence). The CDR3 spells CASSSPPGLEKQETQYF. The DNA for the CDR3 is TGTGCCAGCAGCTCGCCCCCGGGACTAGAGAAACAAGAGACCCAGTACTTC.

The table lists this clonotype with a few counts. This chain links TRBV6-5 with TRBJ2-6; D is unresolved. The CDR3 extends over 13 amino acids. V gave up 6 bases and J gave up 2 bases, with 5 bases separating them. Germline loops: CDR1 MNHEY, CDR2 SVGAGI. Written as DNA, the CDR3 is TGTGCCAGCAGGGTGGCTGGGGCCAACGTCCTGACTTTC. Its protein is CASRVAGANVLTF.

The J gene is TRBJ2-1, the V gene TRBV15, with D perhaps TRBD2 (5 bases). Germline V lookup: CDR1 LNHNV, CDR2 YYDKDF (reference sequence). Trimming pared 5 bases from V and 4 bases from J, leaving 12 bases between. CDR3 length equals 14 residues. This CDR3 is CATSEGVGYNEQFF. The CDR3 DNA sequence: TGTGCCACCAGCGAGGGTGTTGGGTACAATGAGCAGTTCTTC.

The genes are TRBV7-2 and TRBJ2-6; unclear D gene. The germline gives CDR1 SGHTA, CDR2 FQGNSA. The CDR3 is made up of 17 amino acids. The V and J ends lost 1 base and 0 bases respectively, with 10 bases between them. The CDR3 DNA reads TGTGCCAGCAGCTTAGATACAATCATCTCTGGGGCCAACGTCCTGACTTTC. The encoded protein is CASSLDTIISGANVLTF.

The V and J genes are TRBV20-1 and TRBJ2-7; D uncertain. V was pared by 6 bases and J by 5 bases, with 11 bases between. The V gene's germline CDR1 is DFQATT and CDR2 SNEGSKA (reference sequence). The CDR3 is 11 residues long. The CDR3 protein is CSAVAFNEQYF. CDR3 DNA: TGCAGTGCGGTCGCGTTCAACGAGCAGTACTTC.

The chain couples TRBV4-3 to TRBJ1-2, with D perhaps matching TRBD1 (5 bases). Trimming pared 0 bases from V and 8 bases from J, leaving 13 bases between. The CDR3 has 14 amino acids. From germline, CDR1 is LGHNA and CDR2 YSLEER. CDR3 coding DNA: TGCGCCAGCAGCCAAGATTCAGGGCAAGCCGGCTACACCTTC. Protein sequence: CASSQDSGQAGYTF.

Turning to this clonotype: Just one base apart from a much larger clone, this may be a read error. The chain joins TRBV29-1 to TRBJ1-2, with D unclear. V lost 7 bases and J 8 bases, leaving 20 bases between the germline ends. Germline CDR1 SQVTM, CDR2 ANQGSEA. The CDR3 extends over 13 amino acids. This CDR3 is CSAKEQTIAGYTF. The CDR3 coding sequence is TGCAGCGCTAAGGAACAAACAATTGCCGGCTACACCTTC.

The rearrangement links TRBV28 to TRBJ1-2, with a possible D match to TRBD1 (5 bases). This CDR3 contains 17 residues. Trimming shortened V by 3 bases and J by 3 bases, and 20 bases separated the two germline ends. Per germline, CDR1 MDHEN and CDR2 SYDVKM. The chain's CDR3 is CASSFWHLQGGDYGYTF. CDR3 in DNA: TGTGCCAGCAGTTTTTGGCATCTCCAGGGTGGAGACTATGGCTACACCTTC.

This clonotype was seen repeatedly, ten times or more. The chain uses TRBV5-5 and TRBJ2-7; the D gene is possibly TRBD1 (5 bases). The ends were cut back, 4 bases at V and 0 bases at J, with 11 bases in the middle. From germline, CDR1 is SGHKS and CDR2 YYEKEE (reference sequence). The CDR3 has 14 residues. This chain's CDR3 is CASSDRQISYEQYF. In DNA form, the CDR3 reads TGTGCCAGCAGCGACAGACAGATCTCCTACGAGCAGTACTTC.

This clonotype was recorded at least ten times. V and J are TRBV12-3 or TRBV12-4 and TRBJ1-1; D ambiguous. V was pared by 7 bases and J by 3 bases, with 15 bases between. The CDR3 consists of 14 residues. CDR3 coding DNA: TGTGCCAGCACCTTGGGGATAGGCGACACTGAAGCTTTCTTT. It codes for CASTLGIGDTEAFF.

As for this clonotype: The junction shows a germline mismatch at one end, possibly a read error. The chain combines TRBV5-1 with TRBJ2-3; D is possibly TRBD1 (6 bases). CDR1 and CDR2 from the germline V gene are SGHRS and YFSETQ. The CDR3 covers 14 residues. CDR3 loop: CASSFSSGADTQYF. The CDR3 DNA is TGCGCCAGCAGCTTTTCATCAGGGGCAGATACACAGTATTTT.

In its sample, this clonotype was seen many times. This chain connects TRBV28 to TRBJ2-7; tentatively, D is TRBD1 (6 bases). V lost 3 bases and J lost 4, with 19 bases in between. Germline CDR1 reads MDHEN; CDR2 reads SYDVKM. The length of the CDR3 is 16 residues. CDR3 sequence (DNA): TGTGCCAGCAGTTTTCTGGGGCAGGGGTTAGCGTACGAGCAGTACTTC. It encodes CASSFLGQGLAYEQYF.

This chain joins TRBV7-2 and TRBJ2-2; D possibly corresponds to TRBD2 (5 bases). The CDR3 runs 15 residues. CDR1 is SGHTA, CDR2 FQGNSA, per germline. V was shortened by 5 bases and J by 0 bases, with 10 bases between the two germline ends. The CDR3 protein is CASSQDYSNTGELFF. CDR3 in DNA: TGTGCCAGCAGCCAAGACTATTCGAACACCGGGGAGCTGTTTTTT.

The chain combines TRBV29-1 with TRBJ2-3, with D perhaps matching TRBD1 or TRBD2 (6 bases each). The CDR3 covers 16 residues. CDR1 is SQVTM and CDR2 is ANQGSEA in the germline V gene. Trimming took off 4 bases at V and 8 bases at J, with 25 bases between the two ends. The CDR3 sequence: CSVGGSEAGEEGTQYF. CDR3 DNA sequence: TGCAGCGTTGGGGGATCCGAGGCAGGGGAGGAGGGTACGCAGTATTTT.

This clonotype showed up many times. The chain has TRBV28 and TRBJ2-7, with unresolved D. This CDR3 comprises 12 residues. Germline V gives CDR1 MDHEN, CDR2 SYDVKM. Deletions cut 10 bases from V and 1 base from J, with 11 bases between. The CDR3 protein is CATIKGSYEQYF. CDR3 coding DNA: TGTGCCACCATCAAAGGGTCCTACGAGCAGTACTTC. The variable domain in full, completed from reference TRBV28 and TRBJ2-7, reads DVKVTQSSRYLVKRTGEKVFLECVQDMDHENMFWYRQDPGLGLRLIYFSYDVKMKEKGDIPEGYSVSREKKERFSLILESASTNQTSMYLCATIKGSYEQYFGPGTRLTVT.

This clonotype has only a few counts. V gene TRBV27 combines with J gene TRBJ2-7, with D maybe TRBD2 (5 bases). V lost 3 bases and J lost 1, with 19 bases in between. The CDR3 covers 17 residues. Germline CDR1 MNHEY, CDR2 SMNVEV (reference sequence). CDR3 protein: CASSLRYTRSWSYEQYF. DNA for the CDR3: TGTGCCAGCAGTTTGAGGTATACTAGGAGTTGGTCCTACGAGCAGTACTTC.

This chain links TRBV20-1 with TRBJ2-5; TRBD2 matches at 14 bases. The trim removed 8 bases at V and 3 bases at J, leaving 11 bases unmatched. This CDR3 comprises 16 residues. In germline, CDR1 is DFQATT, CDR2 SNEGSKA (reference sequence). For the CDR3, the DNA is TGCAGTTCCTTCCGGAGGGGACTAGCGGGAGAAGAGACCCAGTACTTC. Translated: CSSFRRGLAGEETQYF.

The CDR3 loop is CASSQRGTGANVLTF. The CDR3 DNA reads as TGTGCCAGCAGCCAGAGGGGTACTGGGGCCAACGTCCTGACTTTC. The chain uses TRBV3-1 and TRBJ2-6, with D perhaps matching TRBD1 or TRBD2 (5 bases each). The germline V gene has CDR1 LGHDT and CDR2 YNNKEL (reference sequence). CDR3 length: 15 residues. The germline V and J ends were trimmed by 3 bases and 2 bases, with 8 bases remaining between them.

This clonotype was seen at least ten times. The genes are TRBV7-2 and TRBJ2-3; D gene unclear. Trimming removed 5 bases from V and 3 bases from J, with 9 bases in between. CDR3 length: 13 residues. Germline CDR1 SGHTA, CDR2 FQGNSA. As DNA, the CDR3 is TGTGCCAGCAGCGGGCAGACAACAGATACGCAGTATTTT. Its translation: CASSGQTTDTQYF.

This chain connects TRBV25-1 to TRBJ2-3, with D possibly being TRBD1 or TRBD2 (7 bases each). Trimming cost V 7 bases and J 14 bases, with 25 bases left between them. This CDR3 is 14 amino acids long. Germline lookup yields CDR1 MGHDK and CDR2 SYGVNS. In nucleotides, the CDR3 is TGTGCCAGCACTCAACAGGGAGGGGGCAGATACGCGTATTTT. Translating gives CASTQQGGGRYAYF.

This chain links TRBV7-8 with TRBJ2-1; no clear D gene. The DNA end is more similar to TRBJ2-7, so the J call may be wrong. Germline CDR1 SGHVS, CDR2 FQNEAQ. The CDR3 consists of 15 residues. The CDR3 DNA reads TGTGCCAGCAGCTTAGACACCCTGGCATACAATGAGCAGTACTTC. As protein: CASSLDTLAYNEQYF.

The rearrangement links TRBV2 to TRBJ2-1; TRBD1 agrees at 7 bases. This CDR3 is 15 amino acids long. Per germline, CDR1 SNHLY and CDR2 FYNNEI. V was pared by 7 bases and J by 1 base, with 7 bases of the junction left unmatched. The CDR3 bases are TGTGCCAGCAAGGAGGCAGGGGGTTCCTACAATGAGCAGTTCTTC. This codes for CASKEAGGSYNEQFF. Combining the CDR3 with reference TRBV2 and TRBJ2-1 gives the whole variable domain EPEVTQTPSHQVTQMGQEVILRCVPISNHLYFYWYRQILGQKVEFLVSFYNNEISEKSEIFDDQFSVERPDGSNFTLKIRSTKLEDSAMYFCASKEAGGSYNEQFFGPGTRLTVL.